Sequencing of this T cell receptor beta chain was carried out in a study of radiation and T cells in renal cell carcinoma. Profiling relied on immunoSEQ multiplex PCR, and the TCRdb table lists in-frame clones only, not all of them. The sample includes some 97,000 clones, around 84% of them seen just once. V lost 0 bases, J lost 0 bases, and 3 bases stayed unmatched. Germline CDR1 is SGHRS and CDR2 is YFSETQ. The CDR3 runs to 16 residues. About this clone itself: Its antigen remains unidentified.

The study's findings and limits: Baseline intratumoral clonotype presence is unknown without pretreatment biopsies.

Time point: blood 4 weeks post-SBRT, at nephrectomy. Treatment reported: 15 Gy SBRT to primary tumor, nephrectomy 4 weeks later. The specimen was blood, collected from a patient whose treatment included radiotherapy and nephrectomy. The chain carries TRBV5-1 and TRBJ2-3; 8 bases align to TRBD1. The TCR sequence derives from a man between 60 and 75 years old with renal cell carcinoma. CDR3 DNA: TGCGCCAGCAGCTTGGCCCGGGACAGGAGCACAGATACGCAGTATTTT. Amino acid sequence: CASSLARDRSTDTQYF.